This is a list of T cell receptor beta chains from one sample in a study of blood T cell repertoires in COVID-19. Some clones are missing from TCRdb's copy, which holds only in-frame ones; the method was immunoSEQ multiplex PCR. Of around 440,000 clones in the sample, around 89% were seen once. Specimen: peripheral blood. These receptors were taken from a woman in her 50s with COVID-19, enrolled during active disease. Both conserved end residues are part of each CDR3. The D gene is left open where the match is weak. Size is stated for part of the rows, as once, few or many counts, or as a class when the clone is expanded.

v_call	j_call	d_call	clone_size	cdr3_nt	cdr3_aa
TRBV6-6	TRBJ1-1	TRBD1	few	TGTGCCAGCAGTCCCGGACAGGGGTCTATGAACACTGAAGCTTTCTTT	CASSPGQGSMNTEAFF
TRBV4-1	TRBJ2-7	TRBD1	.	TGCGCCAGCAGCCTTTTAGGGGGACAGAACTACGAGCAGTACTTC	CASSLLGGQNYEQYF
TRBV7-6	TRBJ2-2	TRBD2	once	TGTGCCAGCAGCCCCGGACTAGCTGGGGAGCTGTTTTTT	CASSPGLAGELFF
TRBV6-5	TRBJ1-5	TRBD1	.	TGTGCCAGCAGCATTTCGACAGGGACCAATCAGCCCCAGCATTTT	CASSISTGTNQPQHF
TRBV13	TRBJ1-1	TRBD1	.	TGTGCCAGCAGCCCCGGACAGGGGACTTTACACACTGAAGCTTTCTTT	CASSPGQGTLHTEAFF
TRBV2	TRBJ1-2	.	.	TGTGCCAGCCTCATGAGTAGCGGCTACACCTTC	CASLMSSGYTF
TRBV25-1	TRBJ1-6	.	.	TGTGCCAGCAGTGACAGGGGTAGTTCACCCCTCCACTTT	CASSDRGSSPLHF
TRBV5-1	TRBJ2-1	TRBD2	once	TGCGCCAGCAGCTCCGGGACTAGCGGGGGCAATGAGCAGTTCTTC	CASSSGTSGGNEQFF
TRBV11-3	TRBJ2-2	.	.	TGTGCCAGCAGCTTAGAACAAGTCACCGGGGAGCTGTTTTTT	CASSLEQVTGELFF
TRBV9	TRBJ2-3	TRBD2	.	TGTGCCAGCAGCGAGGGGACTAGTTGGGATACGCAGTATTTT	CASSEGTSWDTQYF
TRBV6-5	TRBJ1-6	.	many	TGTGCCAGCAGACCCCCGGGGTTTATTAATTCACCCCTCCACTTT	CASRPPGFINSPLHF
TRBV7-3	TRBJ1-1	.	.	TGTGCCAGCAGCTTGGGAGGGCCCACTGAAGCTTTCTTT	CASSLGGPTEAFF
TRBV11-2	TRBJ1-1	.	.	TGTGCCAGCGGCAGTTACATGAACACTGAAGCTTTCTTT	CASGSYMNTEAFF
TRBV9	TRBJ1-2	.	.	TGTGCCAGCAGCGTAGCAGCTAACTATGGCTACACCTTC	CASSVAANYGYTF
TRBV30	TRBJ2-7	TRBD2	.	TGTGCCTGGAGTGACCCCAGCGGGGGCTCTTCCTACGAGCAGTACTTC	CAWSDPSGGSSYEQYF
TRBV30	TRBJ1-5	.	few	TGTGCCTGGAGTTCCGGGGGAGGTCAGCCCCAGCATTTT	CAWSSGGGQPQHF
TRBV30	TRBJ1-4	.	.	TGTGCCTGTCCCGCAGACAGTGAAAAACTGTTTTTT	CACPADSEKLFF
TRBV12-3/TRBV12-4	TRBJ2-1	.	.	TGTGCCAGCAGTCCTCTATCCTACAATGAGCAGTTCTTC	CASSPLSYNEQFF
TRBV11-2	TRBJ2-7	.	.	TGTGCCAGCAGCTCCTTCACGGGGGTAAAGGACAAATACGAGCAGTACTTC	CASSSFTGVKDKYEQYF
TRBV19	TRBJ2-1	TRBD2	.	TGTGCCAGTAGTATCTTAGCGGGGGACAACAATGAGCAGTTCTTC	CASSILAGDNNEQFF
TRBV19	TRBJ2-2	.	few	TGTGCCAGTAGTAAAGTCCGGTCGAACACCGGGGAGCTGTTTTTT	CASSKVRSNTGELFF
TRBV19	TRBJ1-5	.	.	TGTGCCAGTAGTGGGGGGTCGGGGGGGCTAGATCAGCCCCAGCATTTT	CASSGGSGGLDQPQHF
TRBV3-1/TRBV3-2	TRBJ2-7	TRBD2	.	TGTGCCAGCAGCCAAGTTAGAGCGGGGGGGGACGAGCAGTACTTC	CASSQVRAGGDEQYF